Shown below are 3 T cell receptor beta chains from a single sample sequenced in a study of T cell responses to AZD1222 COVID-19 vaccine (dated by TCRdb to the early 2020s). Library construction relied on the immunoSEQ multiplex PCR assay. TCRdb carries this immuneACCESS record with in-frame sequences only. Its versions omit some clonotypes, under half of them owing to an unresolved V gene in the studies checked, with the rest unexplained. This sample is represented by about 73,000 clones; around 88% of them were singletons. The ten largest clones capture around 21% of the sample. Reading the label with the study, this specimen's time point is: baseline before first vaccination. The sequencing here drew on peripheral blood, taken on day 0 of AZD1222 vaccination. Receptor source: an adult in good health.

This chain uses TRBV7-9 with TRBJ2-7, with no clear D. V lost 5 bases, J lost 7 bases, and 15 bases lay in between. The CDR3 sequence is 13 residues long. Germline V gene lookup returns CDR1 SEHNR and CDR2 FQNEAQ (reference sequence). CDR3: CASSQWGLHEQYF. Written as DNA, the CDR3 is TGTGCCAGCAGCCAATGGGGATTACATGAGCAGTACTTC.

V gene TRBV16 combines with J gene TRBJ2-7, with 10 positions matching TRBD2. Germline CDR1 and CDR2: KGHSY and FQNENV. The J segment lost 6 bases and the V segment lost 1 base, leaving 6 bases of the junction unmatched. The CDR3 sequence is 15 residues long. CDR3 sequence reads: CASSQLGLATPEQYF. The CDR3 nucleotides read TGTGCCAGCAGCCAATTGGGACTAGCGACTCCCGAGCAGTACTTC. Filled out from reference TRBV16 and TRBJ2-7, the complete variable domain reads GEEVAQTPKHLVRGEGQKAKLYCAPIKGHSYVFWYQQVLKNEFKFLISFQNENVFDETGMPKERFSAKCLPNSPCSLEIQATKLEDSAVYFCASSQLGLATPEQYFGPGTRLTVT.

The gene calls are TRBV11-2 and TRBJ2-7; tentatively, D is TRBD1 (5 bases). The V gene lost 2 bases and the J gene lost 3 bases, with 11 bases spanning the gap. Germline V gene data show CDR1 as SGHAT and CDR2 as FQNNGV. The CDR3 extends over 14 amino acids. CDR3 nucleotide sequence: TGTGCCAGCAGCTTAAGGCGCAGGGACTACGAGCAGTACTTC. Its protein product is CASSLRRRDYEQYF.